A selection of T cell receptor beta chains follows, all from one sample in a study of T cells after posttransplantation cyclophosphamide. The method was immunoSEQ multiplex PCR; TCRdb's version includes in-frame clones alone and lacks a portion of them. The top ten hold roughly a sixth of the sample, which has over 10,000 clones, over 2% seen once. The specimen comprised PBMCs, sampled after allogeneic stem cell transplant with posttransplant cyclophosphamide. Every receptor here comes from a male patient aged 30 to 39 who received an allogeneic stem cell transplant from a related donor, was CMV-positive, and had no GVHD. Certain T cells may be donor cells from the graft. Both conserved end residues are part of each CDR3. The order of the fields is J gene, D gene, clone size, V gene, CDR3 DNA, CDR3 protein. A D gene is named only where the DNA matches it firmly. The listing skips clone size in some rows; elsewhere it reads once, few, many or a size class.

>TRBJ2-2|TRBD2|few|TRBV11-1
TGTGCCAGCAGCTTGGTGGGACTAGCGTCGAACACCGGGGAGCTGTTTTTT
CASSLVGLASNTGELFF
>TRBJ2-4|.|few|TRBV4-3
TGCGCCAGCAGCCAAGATCGAATCCCGACTAATCAGTACTTC
CASSQDRIPTNQYF
>TRBJ2-1|.|.|TRBV7-9
TGTGCCAGCAGCTTAGATCAGAATGAGCAGTTCTTC
CASSLDQNEQFF
>TRBJ2-1|TRBD2|few|TRBV29-1
TGCAGCGTCAAAAACAGACTAGCGGGAGGTTTTGGTGATGAGCAGTTCTTC
CSVKNRLAGGFGDEQFF
>TRBJ2-1|TRBD2|.|TRBV4-3
TGCGCCAGCAGCCAGATGGTCGGGAGGGGCGGCAATGAGCAGTTCTTC
CASSQMVGRGGNEQFF
>TRBJ1-1|.|medium-sized|TRBV2
TGTGCCAGCAGTGAGGAACACAGGGCCCTTGAAGCTTTCTTT
CASSEEHRALEAFF
>TRBJ1-1|.|few|TRBV28
TGTGCCAGCACCGTTCCGTGGGGAGGAGCTTTCTTT
CASTVPWGGAFF
>TRBJ1-1|.|few|TRBV16
TGTGCCAGCAGCACGACAGCGAACACTGAAGCTTTCTTT
CASSTTANTEAFF
>TRBJ1-5|.|few|TRBV4-2
TGTGCCAGCAGCCAAGGTCTAGACGGGCCCCAGCATTTT
CASSQGLDGPQHF
>TRBJ2-7|.|.|TRBV11-3
TGTGCCAGCAGCTTAGCAGCAGGCCGTGGTGGCGAGCAGTACTTC
CASSLAAGRGGEQYF
>TRBJ1-2|.|few|TRBV19
TGTGCCAGTACGGACTGGGGTCGAGAAGGCTACACCTTC
CASTDWGREGYTF